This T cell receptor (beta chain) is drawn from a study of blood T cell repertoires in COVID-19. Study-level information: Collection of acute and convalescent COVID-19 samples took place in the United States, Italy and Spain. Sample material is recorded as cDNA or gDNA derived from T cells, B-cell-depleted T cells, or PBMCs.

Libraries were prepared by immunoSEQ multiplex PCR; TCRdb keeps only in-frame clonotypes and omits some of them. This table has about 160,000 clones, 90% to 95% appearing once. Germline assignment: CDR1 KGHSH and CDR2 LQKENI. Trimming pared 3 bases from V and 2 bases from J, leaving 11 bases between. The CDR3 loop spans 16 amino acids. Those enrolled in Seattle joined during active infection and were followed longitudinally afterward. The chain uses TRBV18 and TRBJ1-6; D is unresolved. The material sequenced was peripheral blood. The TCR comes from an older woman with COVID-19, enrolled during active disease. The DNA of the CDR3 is TGTGCCAGCTCACCGAATAGCGGGACCTATAATTCACCCCTCCACTTT. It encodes CASSPNSGTYNSPLHF.